This is a list of T cell receptor beta chains from one sample in a study of regulatory T cells in long-lasting Graves disease. Each CDR3 protein is one row after TCRdb ran MiXCR on the multiplex PCR reads. The table lists 450,000 or so distinct CDR3 sequences, 20% to 25% of them singletons. The sample here was peripheral blood mononuclear cells (PBMCs), taken when the disease was refractory, from a patient treated with antithyroid drugs. The source of these receptors is a female donor with Graves disease. CDR3s include the opening cysteine and the closing phenylalanine or tryptophan. The order of the fields is D gene, CDR3 length, J gene, V gene, clone size, CDR3 protein, CDR3 DNA. D genes are given only for firm matches. Only some rows state a clone size, as once, few, many or a class for expanded clones.

>TRBD1|15|TRBJ1-6|TRBV5-5|few
CASSLAQGAGSPLHF
TGTGCCAGCAGCTTGGCACAGGGGGCCGGTTCACCCCTCCACTTT
>.|14|TRBJ1-5|TRBV12-3/TRBV12-4|many
CASTSERGNQPQHF
TGTGCCAGCACCTCGGAGAGGGGCAATCAGCCCCAGCATTTT
>.|13|TRBJ2-5|TRBV15|many
CATSRVVRETQYF
TGTGCCACCAGCAGAGTGGTCCGGGAGACCCAGTACTTC
>.|17|TRBJ1-1|TRBV28|.
CASSETGTARRNTEAFF
TGTGCCAGCAGTGAAACAGGGACTGCTCGTAGGAACACTGAAGCTTTCTTT
>.|15|TRBJ2-5|TRBV6-1|.
CASSPSGTSRETQYF
TGTGCCAGCAGTCCTTCCGGGACCTCGAGGGAGACCCAGTACTTC
>.|12|TRBJ1-2|TRBV12-3/TRBV12-4|.
CASSFGVHGYTF
TGTGCCAGCAGTTTCGGGGTCCACGGCTACACCTTC
>.|15|TRBJ2-7|TRBV28|many
CASSFYSGASYEQYF
TGTGCCAGCAGCTTCTATTCAGGAGCCTCCTACGAGCAGTACTTC
>.|14|TRBJ1-1|TRBV6-1|many
CASRGAVPNTEAFF
TGTGCCAGCAGGGGGGCCGTTCCGAACACTGAAGCTTTCTTT
>.|12|TRBJ2-7|TRBV30|.
CAWRGAAYEQYF
TGTGCCTGGAGAGGAGCCGCCTACGAGCAGTACTTC
>TRBD1|12|TRBJ2-7|TRBV25-1|.
CASSARGLEQYF
TGTGCCAGCAGTGCCAGGGGGCTTGAGCAGTACTTC
>TRBD1|20|TRBJ1-1|TRBV7-9|.
CASSPLDGDRGNKANTEAFF
TGTGCCAGCAGCCCTCTTGACGGGGACAGGGGTAATAAGGCGAACACTGAAGCTTTCTTT
>.|14|TRBJ1-1|TRBV9|many
CASSASTVNTEAFF
TGTGCCAGCAGCGCCTCGACAGTGAACACTGAAGCTTTCTTT
>TRBD2|14|TRBJ2-2|TRBV7-9|.
CASSPSGNIGELFF
TGTGCCAGCAGCCCTAGCGGGAACATCGGGGAGCTGTTTTTT
>TRBD1|15|TRBJ2-5|TRBV7-3|many
CASSLRQGQWETQYF
TGTGCCAGCAGCTTAAGACAGGGGCAGTGGGAGACCCAGTACTTC
>.|15|TRBJ1-2|TRBV6-2/TRBV6-3|many
CASSTNRPVVVGYTF
TGTGCCAGCAGCACCAATCGACCGGTAGTGGTAGGCTACACCTTC
>.|17|TRBJ1-3|TRBV6-2/TRBV6-3|.
CASSDGGRALRGNTIYF
TGTGCCAGCAGCGACGGGGGCCGTGCTCTACGCGGAAACACCATATATTTT
>.|13|TRBJ1-5|TRBV6-5|.
CASSYSADQPQHF
TGTGCCAGCAGTTACTCAGCGGATCAGCCCCAGCATTTT
>TRBD2|16|TRBJ2-7|TRBV13|few
CASSLARTSGRLGQYF
TGTGCCAGCAGCTTAGCCCGGACTAGCGGGAGATTAGGGCAGTACTTC
>.|14|TRBJ1-6|TRBV6-1|few
CASSPRIYNSPLHF
TGTGCCAGCAGTCCTAGAATCTATAATTCACCCCTCCACTTT
>TRBD2|14|TRBJ2-1|TRBV20-1|many
CSARGRGAYNEQFF
TGCAGTGCTAGGGGTCGGGGGGCCTACAATGAGCAGTTCTTC
>.|13|TRBJ2-3|TRBV29-1|few
CSVRERRADTQYF
TGCAGCGTTCGTGAACGGCGGGCAGATACGCAGTATTTT
>.|13|TRBJ1-1|TRBV9|few
CASSGADNTEAFF
TGTGCCAGCAGCGGGGCAGATAACACTGAAGCTTTCTTT
>TRBD1|14|TRBJ2-7|TRBV28|many
CASSQQGTYYEQYF
TGTGCCAGCAGCCAACAGGGGACATATTACGAGCAGTACTTC
>TRBD1|16|TRBJ2-7|TRBV9|.
CASSPRSDRGLYEQYF
TGTGCCAGCAGTCCCAGATCTGACAGGGGGCTATACGAGCAGTACTTC
>.|12|TRBJ2-5|TRBV3-1|many
CASSQVLETQYF
TGTGCCAGCAGCCAAGTCTTGGAGACCCAGTACTTC
>.|12|TRBJ2-7|TRBV30|many
CAWSLTQYEQYF
TGTGCCTGGAGTTTAACACAGTACGAGCAGTACTTC
>.|17|TRBJ1-2|TRBV12-5|few
CASGLVVPASWSYGYTF
TGTGCTAGTGGTTTGGTAGTTCCAGCCTCATGGAGCTATGGCTACACCTTC
>.|16|TRBJ1-5|TRBV7-2|few
CASSQGQGLFNQPQHF
TGTGCCAGCAGCCAAGGCCAGGGACTTTTCAATCAGCCCCAGCATTTT
>.|13|TRBJ1-5|TRBV30|.
CAWSPSVDQPQHF
TGTGCCTGGAGTCCGTCGGTGGATCAGCCCCAGCATTTT
>TRBD1|17|TRBJ1-2|TRBV4-1|few
CASSHRQGARLSYGYTF
TGCGCCAGCAGCCACAGACAGGGTGCTAGGTTGAGCTATGGCTACACCTTC
>TRBD2|14|TRBJ2-1|TRBV28|.
CASRGTSGTREQFF
TGTGCCAGCAGAGGGACTAGCGGTACAAGAGAGCAGTTCTTC
>.|17|TRBJ2-4|TRBV28|.
CASSLLGGARSLDIQYF
TGTGCCAGCAGTTTATTGGGGGGGGCGCGTAGTTTGGACATTCAGTACTTC
>TRBD1|16|TRBJ2-7|TRBV20-1|.
CSARPQFRGQVYEQYF
TGCAGTGCTAGACCCCAGTTCAGGGGACAGGTCTACGAGCAGTACTTC
>TRBD2|15|TRBJ2-7|TRBV7-3|many
CASSRLAGDSYEQYF
TGTGCCAGCAGCCGACTAGCGGGGGATAGCTACGAGCAGTACTTC
>.|14|TRBJ2-7|TRBV11-2|many
CASSGGGRTYEQYF
TGTGCCAGCAGCGGGGGGGGGCGGACCTACGAGCAGTACTTC
>TRBD1|14|TRBJ1-2|TRBV3-1|.
CASSQESGGQGYTF
TGTGCCAGCAGCCAAGAGTCAGGGGGTCAGGGCTACACCTTC
>.|12|TRBJ2-7|TRBV20-1|few
CSASWDSYEQYF
TGCAGTGCTAGTTGGGATTCCTACGAGCAGTACTTC
>.|16|TRBJ2-7|TRBV7-8|.
CASSSTLQVPQDEQYF
TGTGCCAGCAGCTCGACTCTCCAGGTTCCACAGGACGAGCAGTACTTC
>.|15|TRBJ1-1|TRBV6-5|.
CASSYAGEIGTEAFF
TGTGCCAGCAGTTACGCAGGGGAAATCGGCACTGAAGCTTTCTTT
>.|14|TRBJ2-7|TRBV11-2|many
CASSLNQGPYEQYF
TGTGCCAGCAGCTTAAATCAGGGCCCTTACGAGCAGTACTTC
>.|15|TRBJ2-2|TRBV7-2|few
CASSSLAGRTGELFF
TGTGCCAGCAGCTCCCTGGCGGGAAGAACCGGGGAGCTGTTTTTT